This TCR beta chain was sequenced for a study of technical replicates of blood from a handful of donors. Germline V lookup: CDR1 LGHNT, CDR2 FRNRAP. The CDR3 spans 14 residues. V was clipped by 5 bases and J by 8 bases, with 15 bases between them. Sequencing was performed with immunoSEQ multiplex PCR; in TCRdb, only in-frame clones are kept and a portion is missing. The table lists about 70,000 clones, around 97% of them singletons. What was sequenced was T cells isolated from PBMCs. The clonotype was recovered from a human donor in good health. This chain joins TRBV12-5 and TRBJ1-4; D not certain. CDR3 protein: CASGPRVAREKLFF. The CDR3 DNA sequence: TGTGCTAGTGGTCCCCGGGTGGCTAGGGAAAAACTGTTTTTT.